A selection of T cell receptor beta chains follows, all from one sample in a study of shared clonotypes between healthy human individuals. Only in-frame clones appear in the TCRdb table, and some are missing; sequencing was by immunoSEQ multiplex PCR. The sample includes about 79,000 clones, roughly two thirds seen only once; the top ten take about 51%. The sequenced sample consisted of memory CD8+ T cells sorted from blood. The receptors were gathered from a man aged 30-40 years in good health. The conserved cysteine and the conserved F or W are not part of the CDR3 here. D genes are given only for firm matches.

V gene	D gene	J gene	CDR3 protein
TRBV25-1	.	TRBJ2-7	ASSAKDPDRQNEQY
TRBV7-6	.	TRBJ2-7	ASSLAVNSYEQY
TRBV7-9	TRBD2	TRBJ2-1	ASSATRGGGYRSYNEQF
TRBV29-1	.	TRBJ1-5	SVGGNSNQPQH
TRBV7-9	.	TRBJ2-3	ASERFTDTQY
TRBV30	.	TRBJ2-7	AWSIVAYEQY
TRBV18	TRBD1	TRBJ2-2	ASSPRDSGTGELF
TRBV10-1	.	TRBJ2-7	ASSESAGLQY
TRBV7-9	.	TRBJ2-2	ASSQDGSGELF
TRBV18	TRBD1	TRBJ1-1	ASSTHRQGIISEAF
TRBV7-6	.	TRBJ2-7	ASSPSNSYEQY
TRBV10-2	.	TRBJ2-7	ASSAFSSYEQY
TRBV27	TRBD2	TRBJ2-2	ASSSLAGGFLTGELF
TRBV25-1	TRBD2	TRBJ2-3	ASSDPIAGVDDTQY
TRBV28	.	TRBJ2-7	GTGAVTYEQY
TRBV2	.	TRBJ1-4	ASTRTVDEKLF
TRBV27	TRBD2	TRBJ2-1	ASRTSGRGNEQF
TRBV10-2	TRBD2	TRBJ2-5	ASREPTSGYPETQY
TRBV7-3	.	TRBJ1-1	ASSLQGRTEAF
TRBV7-2	TRBD2	TRBJ2-3	ASSWGLAGGAGDTQY
TRBV7-2	.	TRBJ2-1	ASSLDSRWSEQF
TRBV7-9	.	TRBJ2-1	ASTPRVGTRGYNEQF
TRBV4-1	TRBD1	TRBJ1-5	ASSQETGVGGNQPQH
TRBV2	.	TRBJ2-2	ASSDLMGLNTGELF
TRBV29-1	.	TRBJ2-1	SVEIQNEQF
TRBV27	.	TRBJ2-5	ASSLLGPEETQY
TRBV28	.	TRBJ2-7	ASSSMMDYEQY
TRBV28	.	TRBJ2-5	ASSFFAGTSETQY
TRBV5-1	.	TRBJ2-6	ASSLEDTNVLT
TRBV11-2	.	TRBJ2-7	ASSLVNYEQY
TRBV28	TRBD1	TRBJ2-3	ASPPGETGLTDTQY
TRBV28	.	TRBJ2-7	ASSLTVYEQY
TRBV5-1	TRBD2	TRBJ2-7	ASSPTLRTRGGEQY
TRBV6-5	.	TRBJ2-1	ASSYVGDPNEQF
TRBV9	TRBD1	TRBJ2-7	ASSRTGVLWEQY
TRBV2	.	TRBJ2-4	ASRETSGKNIQY
TRBV28	.	TRBJ2-1	ASSWGVHEQF
TRBV7-2	.	TRBJ2-1	ASSLMSWVGEQF
TRBV9	.	TRBJ2-7	ASSVESSYEQY
TRBV7-9	TRBD1	TRBJ1-2	ASSYGTGDRVGGYT
TRBV7-2	.	TRBJ2-3	ASSEYGVPVTDTQY
TRBV15	TRBD1	TRBJ2-7	ATSSQGTGFEQY
TRBV19	.	TRBJ2-7	ASSIRQDGHEQY
TRBV7-9	.	TRBJ1-2	ASSSARLSYGYT
TRBV28	TRBD1	TRBJ2-1	ASSFILVGDRSYNEQF
TRBV7-8	TRBD1	TRBJ1-5	ASTMTGSSNQPQH
TRBV28	.	TRBJ1-1	ASRPREGEAF
TRBV6-4	TRBD2	TRBJ2-1	ASSESSGRFDEQF